The 23 T cell receptor beta chains below come from one sample, sequenced in a study of T cell responses to AZD1222 COVID-19 vaccine. This table comes from immunoSEQ multiplex PCR, and its TCRdb copy is limited to in-frame clones, with some not included. There are under 120,000 clones in the sample; nearly 90% occur only once, and about 2.5% lies in the top ten. This sample comprised peripheral blood, obtained 28 days after the second AZD1222 dose. The receptors come from an adult who received the AZD1222 COVID-19 vaccine.

This clone was observed once. The CDR3 spells CASSQDRANSPLHF. The CDR3 DNA is TGTGCCAGCAGCCAAGACAGGGCTAATTCACCCCTCCACTTT. The chain has TRBV4-2 and TRBJ1-6, with a possible D match to TRBD1 (5 bases). The CDR3 is 14 amino acids. Germline V gives CDR1 LGHNA, CDR2 YNFKEQ. The V end lost 0 bases, the J end lost 6 bases, and 6 bases lay between the germline ends.

The chain couples TRBV30 to TRBJ1-3; D not resolved. This CDR3 region has 15 residues. V was trimmed by 3 bases and J by 3 bases, leaving 15 bases between them. Per germline, CDR1 GTSNPN and CDR2 SVGIG (reference sequence). CDR3 coding DNA: TGTGCCTGGAGCGATCCTAGAAGATTTGGAAACACCATATATTTT. Translating gives CAWSDPRRFGNTIYF.

The genes are TRBV28 and TRBJ2-2; 8 positions agree with TRBD2. Losses at the gene ends were 4 bases for V and 4 bases for J; bases not matched to a gene: 8. The CDR3 spans 16 residues. Germline-derived CDR1 and CDR2 are MDHEN and SYDVKM. CDR3 amino acids: CASSYTSGLGTGELFF. The CDR3 bases are TGTGCCAGCAGTTATACTAGCGGACTAGGCACCGGGGAGCTGTTTTTT.

V usage is TRBV10-2 and J usage is TRBJ2-7, with D possibly matching TRBD1 (6 bases). The V and J ends lost 5 bases and 3 bases respectively, with 11 bases between them. Looked up from germline, CDR1 is WSHSY and CDR2 is SAAADI. The CDR3 consists of 13 residues. The CDR3 is CASSYGTYYEQYF. The CDR3 nucleotides are TGCGCCAGCAGTTATGGGACATACTACGAGCAGTACTTC.

The CDR3 DNA reads TGTGCCAGCCTGGACAGGGGGCAAGGGGAAAAACTGTTTTTT. This codes for CASLDRGQGEKLFF. The V and J genes are TRBV19 and TRBJ1-4; 11 bases match TRBD1. V lost 9 bases, J lost 8 bases, and 8 bases stayed unmatched. The germline CDR1 and CDR2 sequences are LNHDA and SQIVND (reference sequence). This CDR3 comprises 14 residues.

The genes are TRBV19 and TRBJ1-2; weak D call: TRBD1 (6 bases). The germline CDR1 and CDR2 sequences are LNHDA and SQIVND (reference sequence). CDR3 length: 12 amino acids. The germline V and J ends were trimmed by 6 bases and 9 bases, with 14 bases remaining between them. DNA for the CDR3: TGTGCCAGTAGCCCCTCGACAGGACGCTACACCTTC. Amino acid sequence: CASSPSTGRYTF.

The V gene is TRBV7-8, the J gene TRBJ1-1, with a weak D call TRBD1 (5 bases). There are 16 residues in the CDR3. Trimming left V 5 bases short and J 1 base short, with 17 bases between. The germline V gene has CDR1 SGHVS and CDR2 FQNEAQ. Here the CDR3 DNA reads TGTGCCAGCAGCAGACCCTGGGACCGACAGAACACTGAAGCTTTCTTT. As protein: CASSRPWDRQNTEAFF. The full variable domain, its missing parts supplied by reference TRBV7-8 and TRBJ1-1, is GAGVSQSPRYKVAKRGQDVALRCDPISGHVSLFWYQQALGQGPEFLTYFQNEAQLDKSGLPSDRFFAERPEGSVSTLKIQRTQQEDSAVYLCASSRPWDRQNTEAFFGQGTRLTVV.

V and J are TRBV27 and TRBJ1-2, with D possibly matching TRBD1 (5 bases). CDR3 length equals 14 residues. V was clipped by 2 bases and J by 3 bases, with 10 bases between them. Germline values: CDR1 MNHEY, CDR2 SMNVEV (reference sequence). The CDR3 sequence: CASSLSPGDYGYTF. CDR3 in DNA: TGTGCCAGCAGTTTAAGCCCGGGGGACTATGGCTACACCTTC.

This clone appeared once. The chain couples TRBV12-3 or TRBV12-4 to TRBJ2-3; no definite D call. The CDR3 loop spans 13 amino acids. V lost 2 bases, J lost 2 bases, and 5 bases lay in between. The CDR3 sequence is CASSLQVTDTQYF. The DNA for the CDR3 is TGTGCCAGCAGTTTACAAGTCACAGATACGCAGTATTTT.

The CDR3 nucleotides are TGTGCCAGCTCAGTTTATCCTAGAGGGAGGGGGCATGAAAAACTGTTTTTT. Its protein is CASSVYPRGRGHEKLFF. The chain uses TRBV28 and TRBJ1-4, with 7 nucleotides matching TRBD1. The CDR3 length is 17 residues. The junction had 18 bases not matched to a gene; V was cut back by 8 bases and J by 6 bases. Germline values: CDR1 MDHEN, CDR2 SYDVKM.

The chain joins TRBV2 to TRBJ1-1; tentative D call: TRBD1 (5 bases). The CDR3 length is 16 residues. The V gene's germline CDR1 is SNHLY and CDR2 FYNNEI. V was trimmed by 2 bases and J by 4 bases, leaving 17 bases between them. This CDR3 is CASSEIKLGGSTEAFF. CDR3 DNA sequence: TGTGCCAGCAGTGAAATAAAACTGGGGGGTAGCACTGAAGCTTTCTTT.

CDR3 DNA: TGTGCCAGCAGCTTCGGAAGCGGCAATGAGCAGTTCTTC. Protein sequence: CASSFGSGNEQFF. V usage is TRBV7-9 and J usage is TRBJ2-1; weak D call: TRBD2 (5 bases). The CDR3 loop spans 13 amino acids. Germline CDR1 reads SEHNR; CDR2 reads FQNEAQ (reference sequence). V lost 3 bases to trimming and J lost 6 bases, with 9 bases between them.

The chain combines TRBV7-9 with TRBJ2-1, with D maybe TRBD2 (6 bases). Germline values: CDR1 SEHNR, CDR2 FQNEAQ (reference sequence). V was cut by 2 bases and J by 5 bases, with 13 bases left in between. CDR3 length equals 15 residues. CDR3 region: CASSLREPEDNEQFF. CDR3 sequence (DNA): TGTGCCAGCAGCTTACGGGAGCCCGAGGACAATGAGCAGTTCTTC. The full variable domain, in which reference TRBV7-9 and TRBJ2-1 provide the parts outside the CDR3, is DTGVSQNPRHKITKRGQNVTFRCDPISEHNRLYWYRQTLGQGPEFLTYFQNEAQLEKSRLLSDRFSAERPKGSFSTLEIQRTEQGDSAMYLCASSLREPEDNEQFFGPGTRLTVL.

In its sample, this clone was seen a few times. The rearrangement joins TRBV6-5 to TRBJ1-1, with TRBD1 matching over 7 bases. The germline V gene has CDR1 MNHEY and CDR2 SVGAGI. The CDR3 is made up of 15 amino acids. V was clipped by 2 bases and J by 1 base; unmatched bases: 4. The DNA of the CDR3 is TGTGCCAGCAGTTACCCGACAGGGAGGAACACTGAAGCTTTCTTT. It yields the protein CASSYPTGRNTEAFF.

This clone was seen only a few times. The chain combines TRBV24-1 with TRBJ2-2; D is unresolved. Trimming shortened V by 7 bases and J by 3 bases, and 11 bases separated the two germline ends. The CDR3 has 14 residues. CDR1 is KGHDR, CDR2 SFDVKD, per germline. CDR3 sequence reads: CATRGTRDTGELFF. Written as DNA, the CDR3 is TGTGCCACCAGGGGTACGAGAGACACCGGGGAGCTGTTTTTT.

The V call is TRBV21-1, the J call TRBJ1-6; the D call in the table, TRBD1, was not verified against the DNA. TRBV21-1 is a documented pseudogene. This CDR3 region has 14 residues. The CDR3, as DNA: TGTGCCAGCAGCAACAAAGGACAGGGATCTTCCCTCCACTTT. It encodes CASSNKGQGSSLHF.

The chain couples TRBV27 to TRBJ1-1; D is perhaps TRBD1 (5 bases). Germline V gene data show CDR1 as MNHEY and CDR2 as SMNVEV (reference sequence). V was shortened by 2 bases and J by 4 bases, with 11 bases between the two germline ends. The CDR3 loop spans 14 amino acids. As DNA, the CDR3 is TGTGCCAGCAGTTTAGGGAGGGGACTCACTGAAGCTTTCTTT. It specifies CASSLGRGLTEAFF.

The chain links TRBV5-4 to TRBJ1-2, with TRBD1 identical over 8 bases. This CDR3 comprises 16 residues. Trimming removed 3 bases from V and 0 bases from J; junction bases left unmatched: 7. From germline, CDR1 is SGHNT and CDR2 YYREEE (reference sequence). The CDR3 here is CASSYSSGQANYGYTF. CDR3 bases: TGTGCCAGCAGCTACTCCTCGGGACAGGCTAACTATGGCTACACCTTC.

The chain couples TRBV19 to TRBJ1-1; a weak D match, TRBD1 (5 bases). Trimming stripped 0 bases from V and 0 bases from J, with 14 bases between. The CDR3 has 17 residues. CDR1 is LNHDA, CDR2 SQIVND, per germline (reference sequence). The CDR3, as DNA: TGTGCCAGTAGTATAGATCCCCGGGGAGGGGTGAACACTGAAGCTTTCTTT. Amino acid sequence: CASSIDPRGGVNTEAFF.

V usage is TRBV16 and J usage is TRBJ2-1, with D possibly matching TRBD2 (6 bases). Germline lookup yields CDR1 KGHSY and CDR2 FQNENV. V was shortened by 4 bases and J by 9 bases, with 10 bases between the two germline ends. The CDR3 covers 12 residues. The DNA for the CDR3 is TGTGCCAGCAGCCTTAGCGGAGTTGAGCAGTTCTTC. Protein product: CASSLSGVEQFF. The full variable domain, completed using reference TRBV16 and TRBJ2-1, is GEEVAQTPKHLVRGEGQKAKLYCAPIKGHSYVFWYQQVLKNEFKFLISFQNENVFDETGMPKERFSAKCLPNSPCSLEIQATKLEDSAVYFCASSLSGVEQFFGPGTRLTVL.

The rearrangement joins TRBV6-4 to TRBJ2-1; TRBD1 agrees at 8 bases. There are 16 residues in the CDR3. The ends lost 0 bases at V and 6 bases at J; junction bases unmatched: 7. CDR1 MRHNA and CDR2 SNTAGT come from the germline V gene. The CDR3 DNA reads TGTGCCAGCAGTGACTCGACAGGGGACGGGAGCAATGAGCAGTTCTTC. Amino acid sequence: CASSDSTGDGSNEQFF.

This clone has just one count. The chain couples TRBV4-1 to TRBJ2-5; TRBD1 matches 9 bases. Germline trimming cut 5 bases from V and 5 bases from J; bases unmatched to any gene: 9. CDR3 length: 15 amino acids. The germline V gene encodes CDR1 MGHRA and CDR2 YSYEKL. As DNA, the CDR3 is TGCGCCAGCAGCATTGGACAGGGGCCTAGGGAGACCCAGTACTTC. Amino acids: CASSIGQGPRETQYF.

The chain has TRBV20-1 and TRBJ2-1; D is undetermined. CDR3 size: 15 residues. The germline CDR1 and CDR2 sequences are DFQATT and SNEGSKA (reference sequence). The ends were cut back, 3 bases at V and 7 bases at J, with 19 bases in the middle. DNA for the CDR3: TGCAGTGCTAGTTTTGACTCCCGAGGTAGGAATGAGCAGTTCTTC. Protein sequence: CSASFDSRGRNEQFF.